Presented here are 18 T cell receptor beta chains from one specimen sequenced in a study of metastatic and nonmetastatic thyroid tumors. TCRdb reanalyzed the PCR reads with MiXCR. In the table there are tens of thousands of clones, roughly 11% of which are singletons. Ahead of thyroid surgery, no patient had received treatment of any kind. The specimen sequenced was blood. Source of these receptors: a female donor with papillary thyroid cancer or a benign thyroid nodule (not recorded which). Some clones in this sample may be carry-over from other donors' samples.

The chain recombines TRBV27 with TRBJ2-7; 15 bases agree with TRBD2. CDR1 MNHEY and CDR2 SMNVEV come from the germline V gene (reference sequence). V lost 6 bases to trimming and J lost 2 bases; unmatched junction nucleotides: 2. This CDR3 comprises 15 residues. The CDR3 region is CASSRTSGGAYEQYF. Here the CDR3 DNA reads TGTGCCAGCAGCCGGACTAGCGGGGGGGCCTACGAGCAGTACTTC.

This clone was counted many times. The J gene is TRBJ2-7, the V gene TRBV2, with 9 bases matching TRBD2. The V gene's germline CDR1 is SNHLY and CDR2 FYNNEI. V shed 6 bases, J shed 0 bases, and the junction held 6 bases outside the gene matches. This CDR3 is 15 amino acids long. In nucleotides, the CDR3 is TGTGCCAGCAGCATCCGGACTAGCGCCTCCTACGAGCAGTACTTC. Its translation is CASSIRTSASYEQYF.

The table lists this clone with many counts. The chain couples TRBV5-1 to TRBJ2-1; maybe TRBD1 (6 bases). Germline CDR1 is SGHRS and CDR2 is YFSETQ. V was trimmed by 3 bases and J by 2 bases, leaving 15 bases between them. The CDR3 has 16 amino acids. The CDR3 DNA follows: TGCGCCAGCAGCTCCCACTCGACAGGTACCTACAATGAGCAGTTCTTC. It translates to CASSSHSTGTYNEQFF.

This clone was recorded many times. Possible read error: a much larger clone is one base away. Different DNA sequences within this sample yield the same CDR3. This sequence joins TRBV6-1 and TRBJ1-2; D is unresolved. CDR3 size: 13 residues. V was clipped by 6 bases and J by 1 base, with 9 bases between them. The germline V gene has CDR1 MNHNS and CDR2 SASEGT. The chain's CDR3 is CASSSQFNYGYTF. In DNA form, the CDR3 reads TGTGCCAGCAGCTCACAGTTTAACTATGGCTACACCTTC.

At least ten counts were recorded for this clone. This chain uses TRBV18 with TRBJ2-7; D gene uncertain. Trimming removed 3 bases from V and 0 bases from J, with 9 bases in between. Germline lookup yields CDR1 KGHSH and CDR2 LQKENI. The CDR3 loop spans 14 amino acids. CDR3 residues: CASSPDDSSYEQYF. CDR3 bases: TGTGCCAGCTCACCGGATGACTCCTCCTACGAGCAGTACTTC.

In regard to this clone: Given a much more abundant clone one base away, this may be a read error. Lacking the conserved final phenylalanine or tryptophan, this CDR3 likely reflects a read error. V usage is TRBV7-8 and J usage is TRBJ2-1; D gene unclear. Germline CDR1 and CDR2: SGHVS and FQNEAQ. The CDR3 loop spans 15 amino acids. Between the trimmed V and J ends, which lost 1 base and 0 bases, there was a span of 7 bases. In DNA form, the CDR3 reads TGTGCCAGCAGCTTAGTGGAGAGCTCCTACAATGAGCAGTTCTCC. It encodes CASSLVESSYNEQFS.

This clone has only a few counts. A much larger clone differs from this one at a single base, so this may be a read error. The CDR3: CASSQGLGGANYGYTF. The DNA of the CDR3 is TGTGCCAGCAGCCAAGGTCTTGGGGGTGCTAACTATGGCTACACCTTC. This chain connects TRBV4-2 to TRBJ1-2; tentative D call: TRBD1 (5 bases). The ends were cut back, 1 base at V and 0 bases at J, with 12 bases in the middle. The CDR3 totals 16 residues. Germline CDR1 is LGHNA and CDR2 is YNFKEQ.

This clone appeared many times. The J gene is TRBJ2-7, the V gene TRBV15, with D perhaps TRBD1 (5 bases). Trimming stripped 1 base from V and 3 bases from J, with 7 bases between. CDR3 size: 13 residues. Germline loops: CDR1 LNHNV, CDR2 YYDKDF (reference sequence). The chain's CDR3 is CATSRVGDYEQYF. The CDR3 DNA reads TGTGCCACCAGCAGAGTAGGGGACTACGAGCAGTACTTC.

This clone was seen repeatedly, ten times or more. V and J are TRBV20-1 and TRBJ1-5; tentatively, D is TRBD1 (6 bases). This CDR3 comprises 12 residues. Trimming shortened V by 0 bases and J by 6 bases, and 6 bases separated the two germline ends. Germline V gene sequence: CDR1 DFQATT, CDR2 SNEGSKA (reference sequence). The chain's CDR3 is CSARDRGQPQHF. The CDR3 DNA is TGCAGTGCTAGAGACAGGGGTCAGCCCCAGCATTTT.

This clone was found many times. CDR3 sequence reads: CASSESGGSNQPQHF. The CDR3 DNA follows: TGTGCCAGCAGTGAAAGTGGTGGTAGCAATCAGCCCCAGCATTTT. The chain employs TRBV6-1 and TRBJ1-5; no reliable D call. The CDR3 runs to 15 residues. Germline-derived CDR1 and CDR2 are MNHNS and SASEGT. The V end was cut by 2 bases, the J end by 0 bases, with 8 bases between.

With regard to this clone: A much larger clone differs by one base, so this may be a read error. CDR3 DNA: TGCAGCGCGAGTGGCGGGAGAGCTGAGACCCAGTACTTC. It encodes CSASGGRAETQYF. The chain combines TRBV29-1 with TRBJ2-5; TRBD2 agrees at 7 bases. This CDR3 comprises 13 residues. V shed 7 bases and J 5 bases; nucleotides not matched to a gene: 10. Germline CDR1 reads SQVTM; CDR2 reads ANQGSEA.

This clone qualifies as medium-sized (0.01 to 0.1%). The chain recombines TRBV25-1 with TRBJ2-1; 8 bases map to TRBD1. The CDR3 spans 15 residues. V lost 4 bases to trimming and J lost 4 bases; unmatched junction nucleotides: 6. Germline V gene sequence: CDR1 MGHDK, CDR2 SYGVNS. The CDR3 region is CASSAPGTGYNEQFF. The CDR3 DNA reads TGTGCCAGCAGTGCCCCCGGGACAGGTTACAATGAGCAGTTCTTC.

The chain is built from TRBV18 and TRBJ1-5; TRBD1 is a possible D gene (5 bases). The CDR3 consists of 15 residues. CDR1 is KGHSH, CDR2 LQKENI, per germline. Deletions cut 2 bases from V and 0 bases from J, with 8 bases between. The CDR3 DNA follows: TGTGCCAGCTCACCAGGGACGAATAGCAATCAGCCCCAGCATTTT. This gives the protein CASSPGTNSNQPQHF.

This clone is categorized as medium-sized. This chain uses TRBV6-1 with TRBJ2-5; either TRBD1 or TRBD2 may supply D (5 bases each). Trimming removed 8 bases from V and 2 bases from J, with 15 bases in between. The CDR3 has 14 residues. Germline-derived CDR1 and CDR2 are MNHNS and SASEGT. Written as DNA, the CDR3 is TGTGCCAGCTGGAACCGGGACGGGCAAGAGACCCAGTACTTC. It is translated as CASWNRDGQETQYF.

As for this clone: A much larger clone sits a single nucleotide away, making a read error possible. The chain links TRBV5-6 to TRBJ1-6, with 8 positions matching TRBD1. The germline CDR1 and CDR2 sequences are SGHDT and YYEEEE. The CDR3 contains 14 residues. The CDR3 DNA follows: TGTGCCAACAGCCCCCTGACAGGGGATTCACCCCTCCACTTT. This encodes CANSPLTGDSPLHF.

This clone was counted many times. The rearrangement links TRBV6-1 to TRBJ1-2, with D perhaps matching TRBD1 (5 bases). Germline V lookup: CDR1 MNHNS, CDR2 SASEGT. Trimming took off 6 bases at V and 10 bases at J, with 9 bases between the two ends. The length of the CDR3 is 10 residues. The DNA of the CDR3 is TGTGCCAGCAGCCGAGGGGACTACACCTTC. Its protein product is CASSRGDYTF.

As to this clone: A read error may be the cause here, since a much bigger clone is one base away. This specimen includes other DNA sequences encoding the same CDR3. V usage is TRBV11-1 and J usage is TRBJ2-3, with D unclear. The CDR3 covers 17 residues. The germline CDR1 and CDR2 sequences are SGHAT and FQDESV (reference sequence). Trimming removed 1 base at V and 1 base at J, with 15 bases between. The CDR3 sequence is CASSLVFRGGGTDTQYF. The CDR3 DNA sequence: TGTGCCAGCAGCTTAGTGTTTCGAGGTGGTGGCACAGATACGCAGTATTTT.

This clone occurred many times. In DNA, the CDR3 is TGCGCCAGCAGCCAAGAGGGGCGGGGAGGTCAGCCCCAGCATTTT. Protein: CASSQEGRGGQPQHF. The chain links TRBV4-3 to TRBJ1-5; maybe TRBD1 (5 bases). This CDR3 has 15 residues. Trimming took 0 bases from V and 6 from J, leaving 12 bases between them. CDR1 and CDR2 (germline): LGHNA, YSLEER.